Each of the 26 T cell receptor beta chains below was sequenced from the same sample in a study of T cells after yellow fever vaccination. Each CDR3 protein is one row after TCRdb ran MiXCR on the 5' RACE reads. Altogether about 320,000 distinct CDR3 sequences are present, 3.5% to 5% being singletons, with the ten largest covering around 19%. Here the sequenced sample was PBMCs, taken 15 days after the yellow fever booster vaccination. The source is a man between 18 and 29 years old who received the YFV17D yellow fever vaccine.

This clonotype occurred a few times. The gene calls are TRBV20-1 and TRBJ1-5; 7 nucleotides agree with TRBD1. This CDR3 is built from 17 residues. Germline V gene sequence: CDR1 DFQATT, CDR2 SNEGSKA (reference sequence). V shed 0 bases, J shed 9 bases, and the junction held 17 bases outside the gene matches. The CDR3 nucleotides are TGCAGTGCTAGAGACCCCCGGGACAGAGGAGAAGGGGCGCCCCAGCATTTT. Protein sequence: CSARDPRDRGEGAPQHF.

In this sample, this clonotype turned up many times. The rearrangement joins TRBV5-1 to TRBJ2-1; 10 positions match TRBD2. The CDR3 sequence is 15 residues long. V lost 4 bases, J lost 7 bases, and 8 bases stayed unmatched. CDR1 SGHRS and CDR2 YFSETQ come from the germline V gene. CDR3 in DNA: TGCGCCAGCAGCCTTGATAGCGGGGGGACGAATGAGCAGTTCTTC. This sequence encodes CASSLDSGGTNEQFF.

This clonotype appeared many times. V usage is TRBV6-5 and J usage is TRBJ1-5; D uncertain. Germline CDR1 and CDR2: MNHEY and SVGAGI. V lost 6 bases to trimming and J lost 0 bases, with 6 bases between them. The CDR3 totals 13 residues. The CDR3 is CASSRYSNQPQHF. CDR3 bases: TGTGCCAGCAGCCGGTATAGCAATCAGCCCCAGCATTTT.

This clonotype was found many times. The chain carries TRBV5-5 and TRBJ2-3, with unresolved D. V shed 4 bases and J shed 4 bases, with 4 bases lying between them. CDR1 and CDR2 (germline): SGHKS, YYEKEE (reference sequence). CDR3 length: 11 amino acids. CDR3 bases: TGTGCCAGCAGCCTGCCAGATACGCAGTATTTT. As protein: CASSLPDTQYF.

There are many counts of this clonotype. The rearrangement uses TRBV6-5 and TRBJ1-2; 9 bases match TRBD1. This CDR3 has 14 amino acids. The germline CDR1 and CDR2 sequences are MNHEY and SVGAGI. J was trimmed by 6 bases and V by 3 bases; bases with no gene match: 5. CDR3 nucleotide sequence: TGTGCCAGCAGTTATTCAGGGACAGGGAATGGCTACACCTTC. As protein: CASSYSGTGNGYTF.

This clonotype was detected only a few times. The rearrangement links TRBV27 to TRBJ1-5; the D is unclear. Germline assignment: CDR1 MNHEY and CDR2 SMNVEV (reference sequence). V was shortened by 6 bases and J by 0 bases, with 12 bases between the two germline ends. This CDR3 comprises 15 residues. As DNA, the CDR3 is TGTGCCAGCAGCCTAGGGATCTATAGCAATCAGCCCCAGCATTTT. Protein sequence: CASSLGIYSNQPQHF.

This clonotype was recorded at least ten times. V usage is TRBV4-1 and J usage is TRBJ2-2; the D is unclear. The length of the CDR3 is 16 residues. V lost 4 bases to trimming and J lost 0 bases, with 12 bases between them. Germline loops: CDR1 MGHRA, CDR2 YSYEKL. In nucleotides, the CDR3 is TGCGCCAGCAGCCGGCCTCGTGGCTCGAACACCGGGGAGCTGTTTTTT. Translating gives CASSRPRGSNTGELFF.

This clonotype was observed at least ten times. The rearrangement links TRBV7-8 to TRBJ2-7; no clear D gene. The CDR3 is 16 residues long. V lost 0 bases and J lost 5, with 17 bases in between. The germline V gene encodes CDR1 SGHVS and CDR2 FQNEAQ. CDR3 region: CASSLAGSPICHEQYV. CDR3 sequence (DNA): TGTGCCAGCAGCTTAGCCGGGTCCCCTATTTGCCACGAGCAGTACGTC.

CDR3 residues: CASSRSTGADEKLFF. The CDR3 coding sequence is TGTGCCAGCTCAAGGTCGACAGGGGCGGATGAAAAACTGTTTTTT. The J gene is TRBJ1-4, the V gene TRBV18, with 8 positions matching TRBD1. This CDR3 has 15 residues. Germline CDR1 KGHSH, CDR2 LQKENI. V was clipped by 5 bases and J by 6 bases; unmatched bases: 8. The full variable domain, completed using reference TRBV18 and TRBJ1-4, is NAGVMQNPRHLVRRRGQEARLRCSPMKGHSHVYWYRQLPEEGLKFMVYLQKENIIDESGMPKERFSAEFPKEGPSILRIQQVVRGDSAAYFCASSRSTGADEKLFFGSGTQLSVL.

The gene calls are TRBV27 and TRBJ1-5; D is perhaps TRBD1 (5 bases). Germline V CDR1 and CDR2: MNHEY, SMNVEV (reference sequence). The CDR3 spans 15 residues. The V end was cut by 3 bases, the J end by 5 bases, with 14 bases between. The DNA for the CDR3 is TGTGCCAGCAGTTTTTCGTCAGGGAACGATCAGCCCCAGCATTTT. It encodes CASSFSSGNDQPQHF.

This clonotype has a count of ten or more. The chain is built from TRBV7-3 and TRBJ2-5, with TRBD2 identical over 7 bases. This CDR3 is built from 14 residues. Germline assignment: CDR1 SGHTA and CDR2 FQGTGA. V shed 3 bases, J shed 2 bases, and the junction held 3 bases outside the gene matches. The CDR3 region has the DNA TGTGCCAGCAGCTTTGGGGGGGTTCAAGAGACCCAGTACTTC. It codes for CASSFGGVQETQYF.

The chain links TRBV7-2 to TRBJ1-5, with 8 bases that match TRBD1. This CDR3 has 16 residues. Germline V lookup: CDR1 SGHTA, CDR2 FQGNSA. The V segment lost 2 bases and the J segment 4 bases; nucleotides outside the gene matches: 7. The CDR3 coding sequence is TGTGCCAGCAGCTTAAGGTCGGGGACAGGTAATCAGCCCCAGCATTTT. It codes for CASSLRSGTGNQPQHF.

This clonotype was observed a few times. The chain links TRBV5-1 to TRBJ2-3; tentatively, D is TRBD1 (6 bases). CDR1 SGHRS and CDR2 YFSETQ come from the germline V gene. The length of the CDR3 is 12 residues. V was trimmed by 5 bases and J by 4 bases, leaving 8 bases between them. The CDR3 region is CASRQGSDTQYF. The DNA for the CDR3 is TGCGCCAGCAGACAGGGCTCAGATACGCAGTATTTT.

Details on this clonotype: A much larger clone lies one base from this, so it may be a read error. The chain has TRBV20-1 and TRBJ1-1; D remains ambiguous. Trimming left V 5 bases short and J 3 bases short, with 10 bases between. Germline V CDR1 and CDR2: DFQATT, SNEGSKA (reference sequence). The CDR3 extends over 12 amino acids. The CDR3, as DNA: TGCAGTGCTGCACGGGTAGACACTGAAGCTTTCTTT. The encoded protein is CSAARVDTEAFF.

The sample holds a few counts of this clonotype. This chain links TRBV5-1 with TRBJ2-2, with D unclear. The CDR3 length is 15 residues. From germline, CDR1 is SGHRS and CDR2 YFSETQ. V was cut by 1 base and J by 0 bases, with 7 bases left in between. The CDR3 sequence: CASSLTHANTGELFF. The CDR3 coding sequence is TGCGCCAGCAGCTTGACACACGCGAACACCGGGGAGCTGTTTTTT. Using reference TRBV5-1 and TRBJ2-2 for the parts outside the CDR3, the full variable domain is KAGVTQTPRYLIKTRGQQVTLSCSPISGHRSVSWYQQTPGQGLQFLFEYFSETQRNKGNFPGRFSGRQFSNSRSEMNVSTLELGDSALYLCASSLTHANTGELFFGEGSRLTVL.

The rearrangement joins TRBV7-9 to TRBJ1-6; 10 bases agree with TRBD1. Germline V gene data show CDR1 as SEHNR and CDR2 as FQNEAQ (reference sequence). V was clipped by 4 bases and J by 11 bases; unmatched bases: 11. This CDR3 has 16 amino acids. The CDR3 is CASSYLDRGIGAPLHF. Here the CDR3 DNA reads TGTGCCAGCAGCTACCTGGACAGGGGGATTGGGGCACCCCTCCACTTT.

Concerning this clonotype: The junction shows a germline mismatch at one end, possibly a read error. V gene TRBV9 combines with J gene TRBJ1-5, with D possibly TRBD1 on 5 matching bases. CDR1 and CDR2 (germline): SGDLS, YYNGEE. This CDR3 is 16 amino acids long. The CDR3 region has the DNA TGTGCCGGCAGCGGGGGAGCCGGGACCGCAGATCAGCCCCAGCATTTT. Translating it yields CAGSGGAGTADQPQHF. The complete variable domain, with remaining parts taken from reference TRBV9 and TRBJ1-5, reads DSGVTQTPKHLITATGQRVTLRCSPRSGDLSVYWYQQSLDQGLQFLIQYYNGEERAKGNILERFSAQQFPDLHSELNLSSLELGDSALYFCAGSGGAGTADQPQHFGDGTRLSIL.

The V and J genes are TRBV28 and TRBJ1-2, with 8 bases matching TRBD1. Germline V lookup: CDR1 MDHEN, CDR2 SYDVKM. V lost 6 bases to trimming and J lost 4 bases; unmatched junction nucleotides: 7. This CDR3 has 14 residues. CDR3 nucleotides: TGTGCCAGCAGGCGGCCGGACAGGGCCTATGGCTACACCTTC. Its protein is CASRRPDRAYGYTF.

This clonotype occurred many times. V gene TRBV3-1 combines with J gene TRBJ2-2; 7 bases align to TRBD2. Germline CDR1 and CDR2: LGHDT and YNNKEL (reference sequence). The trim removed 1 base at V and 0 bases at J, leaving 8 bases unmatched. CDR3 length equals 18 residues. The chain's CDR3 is CASSQVHPLAANTGELFF. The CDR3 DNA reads TGTGCCAGCAGCCAAGTTCATCCCCTAGCGGCGAACACCGGGGAGCTGTTTTTT. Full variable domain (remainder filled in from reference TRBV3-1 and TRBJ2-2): DTAVSQTPKYLVTQMGNDKSIKCEQNLGHDTMYWYKQDSKKFLKIMFSYNNKELIINETVPNRFSPKSPDKAHLNLHINSLELGDSAVYFCASSQVHPLAANTGELFFGEGSRLTVL.

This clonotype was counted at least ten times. CDR3 sequence: CASSSPDRGLETQYF. The CDR3 DNA reads TGTGCCAGCAGCTCCCCGGACAGGGGGCTAGAGACCCAGTACTTC. The chain uses TRBV7-2 and TRBJ2-5, with 11 bases that match TRBD1. This CDR3 has 15 amino acids. V gave up 4 bases and J gave up 4 bases; unmatched junction bases: 5. Germline loops: CDR1 SGHTA, CDR2 FQGNSA.

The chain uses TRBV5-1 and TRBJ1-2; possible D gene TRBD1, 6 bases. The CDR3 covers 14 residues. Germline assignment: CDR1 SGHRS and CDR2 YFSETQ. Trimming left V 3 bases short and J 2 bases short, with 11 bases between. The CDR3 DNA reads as TGCGCCAGCAGCTCGTCAGGGGAGAACTATGGCTACACCTTC. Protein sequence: CASSSSGENYGYTF.

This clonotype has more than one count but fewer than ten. The CDR3 DNA follows: TGTGCCAGCAGCTTGGGGGCCTCCGTACTACATGCGAACACCGGGGAGCTGTTTTTT. This codes for CASSLGASVLHANTGELFF. The chain carries TRBV7-3 and TRBJ2-2; D perhaps matches TRBD1 (6 bases). Germline CDR1 and CDR2: SGHTA and FQGTGA. The CDR3 spans 19 residues. Trimming removed 3 bases at V and 0 bases at J, with 20 bases between.

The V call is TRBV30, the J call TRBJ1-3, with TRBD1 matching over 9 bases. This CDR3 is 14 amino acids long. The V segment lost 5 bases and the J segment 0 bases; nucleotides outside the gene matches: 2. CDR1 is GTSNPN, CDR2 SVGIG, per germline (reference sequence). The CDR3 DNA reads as TGTGCCTGGGGGACAGGGTTCTCTGGAAACACCATATATTTT. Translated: CAWGTGFSGNTIYF.

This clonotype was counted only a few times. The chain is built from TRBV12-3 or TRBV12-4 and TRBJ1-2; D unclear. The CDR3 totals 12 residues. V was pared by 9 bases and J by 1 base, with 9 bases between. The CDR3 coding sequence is TGTGCCAGTTTCGAGAGTAACTATGGCTACACCTTC. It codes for CASFESNYGYTF.

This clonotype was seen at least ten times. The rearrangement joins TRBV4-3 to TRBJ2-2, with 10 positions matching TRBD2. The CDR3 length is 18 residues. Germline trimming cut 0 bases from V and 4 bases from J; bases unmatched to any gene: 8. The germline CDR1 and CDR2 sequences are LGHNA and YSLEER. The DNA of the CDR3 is TGCGCCAGCAGCCAAGATTTTAGCGGGGGGCCAATCACCGGGGAGCTGTTTTTT. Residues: CASSQDFSGGPITGELFF.

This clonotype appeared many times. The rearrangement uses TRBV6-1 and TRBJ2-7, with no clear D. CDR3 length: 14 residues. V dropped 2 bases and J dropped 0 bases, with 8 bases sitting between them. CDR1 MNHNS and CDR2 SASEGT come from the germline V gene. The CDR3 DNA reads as TGTGCCAGCAGTGAAATGACACTCTCCTACGAGCAGTACTTC. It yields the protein CASSEMTLSYEQYF.